Here is one T cell receptor beta chain with its context. Its specificity is unknown. The treatment here: approximately 9-day PBMC culture with coronavirus spike peptide pools or control peptides (ViraFEST assay). Antigen-specific T cells were expanded with peptide pools by ViraFEST, and TCRs were then sequenced. Cultured CD4+ T-cell DNA underwent Oncomine TCR Beta short-read sequencing. TCRdb reprocessed the PCR reads via MiXCR and lists one record per CDR3 protein. The repertoire holds 28,000 or so distinct CDR3 sequences, with around 66% as singletons. V was cut by 1 base and J by 0 bases, with 10 bases left in between. The CDR3 extends over 16 amino acids. Germline V lookup: CDR1 KGHSH, CDR2 LQKENI. The sample belongs to a study of vaccination and CD4 T cells after COVID-19. Study information: Investigators took post-vaccine samples a median 72 days after dose two, within a range of 14 to 241.

Study results and caveats: SARS-CoV-2-reactive clonotypes showed a nonsignificant median rise from approximately 23 to 38.

Sequenced material: CD4+ T cells from blood, cultured in vitro. The J gene is TRBJ1-5, the V gene TRBV18, with TRBD1 as a possible D gene (5 bases). This sequence was found in a human donor who had recovered from COVID-19. The chain's CDR3 is CASSPQDRNSNQPQHF. As DNA, the CDR3 is TGTGCCAGCTCACCACAAGACAGAAATAGCAATCAGCCCCAGCATTTT.